This T cell receptor (beta chain) derives from a study of T cells in Graves' hyperthyroidism and ophthalmopathy. Template material for amplifying TCR beta CDR3 regions consisted of RNA transcripts. Primed by the HTBI set, a first-round RT-PCR was run on the TCR CDR3. TCRdb independently ran MiXCR on the multiplex PCR reads; one entry per CDR3 protein. Of just over 550,000 distinct CDR3 sequences in the sample, roughly 46% were seen once. Stability of Graves' hyperthyroidism was defined as absent ophthalmopathy progression within 18 months. Criteria for exclusion of patients were uncontrolled infection, other autoimmune disease, pregnancy or lactation. Whole-study findings and limits: Ophthalmopathy, which appeared later, was predicted by the model a median around 6.5 months before onset. In blood, most of the thyroid clonotypes expanded above 0.001 were also present.

The sample holds a few counts of this clonotype. The antigen remains unidentified. Trimming removed 5 bases from V and 0 bases from J; junction bases left unmatched: 4. Germline V gene sequence: CDR1 SNHLY, CDR2 FYNNEI. This CDR3 has 17 amino acids. Material for sequencing was peripheral blood or thyroid tissue (not recorded which). This sequence was found in a woman aged 18-29 years with Graves' hyperthyroidism. The chain is built from TRBV2 and TRBJ2-2; TRBD2 matches at 12 bases. CDR3 sequence: CASSPGLAGTNTGELFF. In DNA, the CDR3 is TGTGCCAGCAGTCCAGGACTAGCGGGAACGAACACCGGGGAGCTGTTTTTT.